Listed below are T cell receptor beta chains from one sample, sequenced in a study of tumor-infiltrating lymphocytes in localized non-small cell lung cancer. Profiling relied on immunoSEQ multiplex PCR, and the TCRdb table lists in-frame clones only, not all of them. This table holds about 21,000 clones, approximately 80% found once. The sequencing input was lung tumor tissue. The receptors were gathered from a human donor with non-small cell lung cancer. The CDR3 runs from the conserved cysteine through the conserved F or W. D genes are given only for firm matches. Expanded clones are given a class, and other clones once, few, many or no size at all.

12 | NA | TRBJ1-2 | once | TRBV11-2 | TGTGCCAGCAGCCCTTCTAACTATGGCTACACCTTC | CASSPSNYGYTF
15 | TRBD2 | TRBJ2-2 | NA | TRBV7-9 | TGTGCCAGCAGTAGTGGGACTAGCGGGATCGGGGAGCTGTTTTTT | CASSSGTSGIGELFF
16 | NA | TRBJ1-2 | NA | TRBV7-2 | TGTGCCAGCAGCTTAACGACAGTGACGCGCTACTATGGCTACACCTTC | CASSLTTVTRYYGYTF
18 | TRBD2 | TRBJ2-1 | NA | TRBV9 | TGTGCCAGCAGCGTAGCTGGGTCTAGCGGACGAGCTTACAATGAGCAGTTCTTC | CASSVAGSSGRAYNEQFF
15 | NA | TRBJ1-4 | NA | TRBV7-9 | TGTGCCAGCAGCTTCCCATCAACAACTAATGAAAAACTGTTTTTT | CASSFPSTTNEKLFF
12 | NA | TRBJ2-5 | NA | TRBV11-2 | TGTGCCACGTCGGCTAGAGGAGAGACCCAGTACTTC | CATSARGETQYF
14 | NA | TRBJ2-7 | NA | TRBV5-1 | TGCGCCAGCAGCTTGGATCTTTTGACCTACGAGCAGTACTTC | CASSLDLLTYEQYF
12 | TRBD1 | TRBJ2-5 | NA | TRBV10-3 | TGTGCCATCAGTGGACAGGGTGAGACCCAGTACTTC | CAISGQGETQYF
14 | NA | TRBJ2-7 | NA | TRBV6-5 | TGTGCCAGCAGTGGACCTTACGGCTCCTACGAGCAGTACTTC | CASSGPYGSYEQYF
13 | TRBD2 | TRBJ2-7 | once | TRBV28 | TGTGCCAGCTACTCTAGCGGGAGCCGGGAGCAGTACTTC | CASYSSGSREQYF
12 | NA | TRBJ1-1 | NA | TRBV6-6 | TGTGCCAGCACCCGAGGAGACCGAGAAGCTTTCTTT | CASTRGDREAFF
14 | NA | TRBJ2-7 | once | TRBV29-1 | TGCAGCGTTGTGGCGGAGTTGAACTCCTACGAGCAGTACTTC | CSVVAELNSYEQYF
14 | TRBD1 | TRBJ1-5 | NA | TRBV7-2 | TGTGCCAGCAGCTTGGACGGACAGGGGGAGGTCCAGCATTTT | CASSLDGQGEVQHF
11 | NA | TRBJ1-2 | NA | TRBV9 | TGTGCCAGCCAAAAAGACACTCAGTACACCTTC | CASQKDTQYTF
16 | NA | TRBJ2-1 | NA | TRBV5-4 | TGTGCCAGCAGCTTGGGGGGCGGGATGGATTACAATGAGCAGTTCTTC | CASSLGGGMDYNEQFF
15 | NA | TRBJ1-2 | NA | TRBV11-2 | TGTGCCAGCAGCCTGGGGGCGCTGGCTAACTATGGCTACACCTTC | CASSLGALANYGYTF
15 | NA | TRBJ2-7 | NA | TRBV27 | TGTGCCAGCAGTGTTCGAACCGCCGCTTGGGGCGAGCAGTACTTC | CASSVRTAAWGEQYF
16 | NA | TRBJ1-1 | NA | TRBV15 | TGTGCCACCAGCCCCCGGGTCCTCATTAAGAACACTGAAGCTTTCTTT | CATSPRVLIKNTEAFF
16 | TRBD1 | TRBJ1-2 | once | TRBV7-2 | TGTGCCAGCAGCGAGGGGGGTGGCAGGGGGCTGACTGGCTACACCTTC | CASSEGGGRGLTGYTF
16 | TRBD2 | TRBJ2-4 | once | TRBV7-2 | TGTGCCAGCAGCGCCCGTGACCTAGCGGGCCTCGGCATTCAGTACTTC | CASSARDLAGLGIQYF
15 | NA | TRBJ1-1 | NA | TRBV19 | TGTGCCAGTAGTATATACAGGAGCATGAACACTGAAGCTTTCTTT | CASSIYRSMNTEAFF
14 | NA | TRBJ2-3 | NA | TRBV7-2 | TGTGCCAGCAGCACCCCTCGGGGGTTCGAGACGCAGTATTTT | CASSTPRGFETQYF
15 | TRBD1 | TRBJ2-5 | NA | TRBV7-6 | TGTGCCAGCAGCTTATTGGGACAGGCACAAGAGACCCAGTACTTC | CASSLLGQAQETQYF
15 | NA | TRBJ2-3 | NA | TRBV14 | TGTGCCAGCAGCCAAGATGGGGCCAGGACAGATACGCAGTATTTT | CASSQDGARTDTQYF
14 | TRBD2 | TRBJ2-3 | NA | TRBV29-1 | TGCAGCGCTAGGACTAGCGGGACTGTAGATACGCAGTATTTT | CSARTSGTVDTQYF
11 | NA | TRBJ2-1 | NA | TRBV20-1 | TGCAGTGCTACATTGTTAGTTGAGCAGTTCTTC | CSATLLVEQFF
13 | TRBD2 | TRBJ2-7 | once | TRBV30 | TGTGCCGGAACTAGCGCCGCCTCCTACGAGCAGTACTTC | CAGTSAASYEQYF
14 | NA | TRBJ1-6 | NA | TRBV27 | TGTGCCAGCACCTCCGGGACGGCCAATTCACCCCTCCACTTT | CASTSGTANSPLHF
17 | NA | TRBJ2-3 | NA | TRBV27 | TGTGCCAGCAGTTTCCAGCGACAGGTCTTGGGCACAGATACGCAGTATTTT | CASSFQRQVLGTDTQYF